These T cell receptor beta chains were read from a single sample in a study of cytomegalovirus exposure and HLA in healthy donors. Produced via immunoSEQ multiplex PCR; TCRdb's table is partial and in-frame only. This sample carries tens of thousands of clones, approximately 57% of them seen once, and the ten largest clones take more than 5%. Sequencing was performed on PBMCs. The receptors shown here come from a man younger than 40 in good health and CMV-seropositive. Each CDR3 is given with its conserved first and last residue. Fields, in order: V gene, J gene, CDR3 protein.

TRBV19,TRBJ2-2,CASNPTERENTGELFF
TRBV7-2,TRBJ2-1,CASSPLRGSDEQFF
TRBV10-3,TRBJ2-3,CAIQAASGTFDTQYF
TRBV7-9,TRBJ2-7,CASSLGGRTSGSYEQYF
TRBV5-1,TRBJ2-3,CASSITSGRGTDTQYF
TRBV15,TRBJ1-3,CATSQASGNTIYF
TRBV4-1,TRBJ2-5,CASSQAGRGQETQYF
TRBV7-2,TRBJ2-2,CASSPTTTNTGELFF
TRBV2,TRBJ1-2,CASSEISCTF
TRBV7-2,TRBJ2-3,CASSLVGGSRGTDTQYF
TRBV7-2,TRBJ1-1,CASRLTGGDDEAFF
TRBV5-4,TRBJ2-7,CASSHGEELVYEQYF
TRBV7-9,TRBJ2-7,CASSLLGEEQYF
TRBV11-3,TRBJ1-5,CASSLGNGAPQHF
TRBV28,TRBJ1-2,CASSLPSSQGGGYTF
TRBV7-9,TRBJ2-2,CASTTSGRLRFTGELFF
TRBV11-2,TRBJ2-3,CASSTGTSVTVLYTQYF
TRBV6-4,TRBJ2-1,CASSLTGTLTYNEQFF
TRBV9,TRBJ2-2,CASSVEVTGMTGELFF
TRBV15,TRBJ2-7,CATSRDDRGPYEQYF
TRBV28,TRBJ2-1,CASSYAGATRNEQFF
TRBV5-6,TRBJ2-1,CASSLPTSGGFNEQFF
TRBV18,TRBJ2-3,CASSPRSGRGADTQYF
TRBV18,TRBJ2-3,CASSPQVGSTDTQYF
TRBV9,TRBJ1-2,CASSLGQAYNYGYTF
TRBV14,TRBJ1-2,CASSQTGWYYGYTF
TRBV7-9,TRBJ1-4,CAGSSRQTPRSMLFF
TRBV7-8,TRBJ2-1,CASSVRLSGDILNEQFF
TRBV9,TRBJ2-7,CASSVAYATSYEQYF
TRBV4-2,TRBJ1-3,CASSPQQASGYGNTIYF
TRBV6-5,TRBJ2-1,CASHSGRELGEQFF
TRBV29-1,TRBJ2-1,CSVRTGTYNEQFF
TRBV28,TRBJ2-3,CASSLLGGTTDTQYF
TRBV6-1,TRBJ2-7,CASRTTLAGGHEQYF
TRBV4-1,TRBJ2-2,CASSYLEGAGELFF
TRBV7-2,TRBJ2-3,CASSLGQGGDTQYF
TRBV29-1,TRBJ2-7,CSVLGGDGGYEQYF
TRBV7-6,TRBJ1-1,CASSLVIGGGLNTEAFF
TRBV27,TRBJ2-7,CATGLGGRYEQYF
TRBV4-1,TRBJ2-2,CASSQGQNTGELFF
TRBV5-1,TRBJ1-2,CASSEGVTGGGYTF
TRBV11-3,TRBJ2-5,CASSLRQGGQETQYF
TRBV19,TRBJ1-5,CASSIGQGGSNQPQHF
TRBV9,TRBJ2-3,CASSAGLAGVGDTQYF
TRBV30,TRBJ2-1,CAWTGLAEGFRNEQFF
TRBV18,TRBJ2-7,CASSPGTGAKYEQYF
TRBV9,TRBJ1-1,CASSRDRETEAFF